Listed below are T cell receptor beta chains from one sample, sequenced in a study of blood T cell repertoires in COVID-19. TCRdb's copy holds only in-frame clones and misses some; the assay was immunoSEQ multiplex PCR. Of 10,000 to 15,000 clones listed, 72% are singletons. The specimen was peripheral blood. The receptor set was obtained from a man in his sixties with COVID-19, enrolled during active disease. Both conserved end residues are trimmed from each CDR3. Fields, in order: V gene, J gene, CDR3 protein.

v_gene: TRBV12-5; j_gene: TRBJ2-3; CDR3aa: ASGTTSGRSTDTQY
v_gene: TRBV2; j_gene: TRBJ1-5; CDR3aa: ASSGTGSNQPQH
v_gene: TRBV11-3; j_gene: TRBJ1-1; CDR3aa: ASSLERGTEAF
v_gene: TRBV3-1/TRBV3-2; j_gene: TRBJ1-4; CDR3aa: ASSQGGLGGEKLF
v_gene: TRBV18; j_gene: TRBJ1-2; CDR3aa: ASSGDSLRRGYT
v_gene: TRBV30; j_gene: TRBJ2-3; CDR3aa: ACPPMPPTGTDTQY
v_gene: TRBV12-5; j_gene: TRBJ2-3; CDR3aa: ASGWNSGVDTQY
v_gene: TRBV5-1; j_gene: TRBJ2-1; CDR3aa: ASKGGDNEQF
v_gene: TRBV5-1; j_gene: TRBJ2-3; CDR3aa: ASSFNPPADTSTDTQY
v_gene: TRBV28; j_gene: TRBJ2-7; CDR3aa: ASSLGTGGDYEQY
v_gene: TRBV19; j_gene: TRBJ1-2; CDR3aa: ASRASNRGTGNGYT
v_gene: TRBV11-2; j_gene: TRBJ2-2; CDR3aa: ASSLGAGYTGELF
v_gene: TRBV6-4; j_gene: TRBJ1-2; CDR3aa: ASSDTPGGGGYT
v_gene: TRBV5-1; j_gene: TRBJ2-2; CDR3aa: ASSDRPNTGELF
v_gene: TRBV3-1/TRBV3-2; j_gene: TRBJ2-3; CDR3aa: ASSQNRGTGGTDTQY
v_gene: TRBV7-9; j_gene: TRBJ1-5; CDR3aa: ASSAPGFQPQH
v_gene: TRBV6-1; j_gene: TRBJ2-4; CDR3aa: ASSELAGGRAKNIQY
v_gene: TRBV7-2; j_gene: TRBJ1-5; CDR3aa: ASSFDGGNQPQH
v_gene: TRBV5-1; j_gene: TRBJ2-5; CDR3aa: ASSLGHSGGARETQY
v_gene: TRBV24-1; j_gene: TRBJ2-3; CDR3aa: ATSDFSVSDTQY
v_gene: TRBV7-9; j_gene: TRBJ2-1; CDR3aa: ASSSPRLAGVYEQF
v_gene: TRBV6-5; j_gene: TRBJ2-3; CDR3aa: ASSLLGGSEDTQY
v_gene: TRBV6-1; j_gene: TRBJ1-1; CDR3aa: ASSELWKGKEVEAF
v_gene: TRBV7-2; j_gene: TRBJ2-3; CDR3aa: ASSLEVTGVHTDTQY
v_gene: TRBV29-1; j_gene: TRBJ2-3; CDR3aa: SVERPGLQDTQY
v_gene: TRBV28; j_gene: TRBJ1-1; CDR3aa: ASSLSPTAGGYTEAF
v_gene: TRBV19; j_gene: TRBJ1-4; CDR3aa: ASNPGTGDPTTNEKLF
v_gene: TRBV19; j_gene: TRBJ1-1; CDR3aa: ASKKDPRALGEAF
v_gene: TRBV14; j_gene: TRBJ1-1; CDR3aa: ASSPWGGRTEAF
v_gene: TRBV7-9; j_gene: TRBJ2-3; CDR3aa: ASSPAGAINTDTQY
v_gene: TRBV3-1/TRBV3-2; j_gene: TRBJ2-1; CDR3aa: ASSTWTGSGNEQF
v_gene: TRBV11-2; j_gene: TRBJ2-3; CDR3aa: ASSPSGGRRPDTQY
v_gene: TRBV11-3; j_gene: TRBJ2-5; CDR3aa: ASSLGTSGSGGWETQY
v_gene: TRBV19; j_gene: TRBJ2-3; CDR3aa: ASSIGGLAGADTQY
v_gene: TRBV19; j_gene: TRBJ1-5; CDR3aa: ARGKTGSRNQPQH
v_gene: TRBV6-4; j_gene: TRBJ2-2; CDR3aa: ASSAGGSGELF
v_gene: TRBV29-1; j_gene: TRBJ2-1; CDR3aa: SVEEVGGASSGNEQF
v_gene: TRBV18; j_gene: TRBJ2-7; CDR3aa: ASSPSAAGREQY
v_gene: TRBV19; j_gene: TRBJ1-1; CDR3aa: ASLKRTEGTEAF
v_gene: TRBV6-5; j_gene: TRBJ1-2; CDR3aa: ASSTGQGAWGGYT